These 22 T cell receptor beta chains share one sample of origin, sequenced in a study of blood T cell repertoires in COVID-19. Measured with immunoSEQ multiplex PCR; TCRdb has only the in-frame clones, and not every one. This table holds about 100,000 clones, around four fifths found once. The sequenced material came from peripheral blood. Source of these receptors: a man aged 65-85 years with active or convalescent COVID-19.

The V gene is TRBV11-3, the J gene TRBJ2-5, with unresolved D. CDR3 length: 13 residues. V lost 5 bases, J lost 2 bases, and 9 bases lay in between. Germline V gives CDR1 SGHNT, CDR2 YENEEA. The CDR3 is CASSPSTQETQYF. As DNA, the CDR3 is TGTGCCAGCAGCCCTTCGACACAAGAGACCCAGTACTTC.

The CDR3 region has the DNA TGTGCCAGCAGCCCCCGTGGGGCGTATGAGCAGTTCTTC. Translation: CASSPRGAYEQFF. The chain joins TRBV7-9 to TRBJ2-1; D might be TRBD1 (5 bases). The ends were cut back, 5 bases at V and 8 bases at J, with 13 bases in the middle. The V gene's germline CDR1 is SEHNR and CDR2 FQNEAQ (reference sequence). The CDR3 is 13 amino acids.

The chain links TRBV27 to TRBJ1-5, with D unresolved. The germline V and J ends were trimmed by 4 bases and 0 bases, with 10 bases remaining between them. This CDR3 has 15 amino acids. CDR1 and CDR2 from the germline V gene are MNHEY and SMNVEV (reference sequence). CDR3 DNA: TGTGCCAGCAGTTCTACTCTTAATAGCAATCAGCCCCAGCATTTT. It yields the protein CASSSTLNSNQPQHF.

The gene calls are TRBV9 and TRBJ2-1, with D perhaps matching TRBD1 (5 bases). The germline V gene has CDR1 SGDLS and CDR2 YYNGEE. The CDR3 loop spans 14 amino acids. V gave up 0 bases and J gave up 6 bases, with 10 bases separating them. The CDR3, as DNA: TGTGCCAGCAGCGTAGGGCAGGGCTTCAATGAGCAGTTCTTC. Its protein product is CASSVGQGFNEQFF.

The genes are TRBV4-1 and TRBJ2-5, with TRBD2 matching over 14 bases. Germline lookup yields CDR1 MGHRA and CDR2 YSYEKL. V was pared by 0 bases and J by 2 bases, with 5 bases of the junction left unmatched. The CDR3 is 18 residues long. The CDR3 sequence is CASSQDSGTSGRQETQYF. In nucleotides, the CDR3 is TGCGCCAGCAGCCAAGATAGCGGGACTAGCGGGAGACAAGAGACCCAGTACTTC.

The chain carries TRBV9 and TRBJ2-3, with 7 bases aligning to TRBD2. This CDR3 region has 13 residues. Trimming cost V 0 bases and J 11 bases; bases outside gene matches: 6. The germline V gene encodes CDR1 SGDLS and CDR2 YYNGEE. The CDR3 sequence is CASSVGGLDLQYF. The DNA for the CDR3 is TGTGCCAGCAGCGTAGGAGGACTAGATCTGCAGTATTTT.

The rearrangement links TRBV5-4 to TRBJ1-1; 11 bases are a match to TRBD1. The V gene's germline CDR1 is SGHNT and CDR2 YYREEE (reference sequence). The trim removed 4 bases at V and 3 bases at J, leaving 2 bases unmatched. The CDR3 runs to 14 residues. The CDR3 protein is CASSRGQGDTEAFF. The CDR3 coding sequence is TGTGCCAGCAGCAGGGGACAGGGGGACACTGAAGCTTTCTTT. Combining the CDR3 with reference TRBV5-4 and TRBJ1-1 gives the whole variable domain ETGVTQSPTHLIKTRGQQVTLRCSSQSGHNTVSWYQQALGQGPQFIFQYYREEENGRGNFPPRFSGLQFPNYSSELNVNALELDDSALYLCASSRGQGDTEAFFGQGTRLTVV.

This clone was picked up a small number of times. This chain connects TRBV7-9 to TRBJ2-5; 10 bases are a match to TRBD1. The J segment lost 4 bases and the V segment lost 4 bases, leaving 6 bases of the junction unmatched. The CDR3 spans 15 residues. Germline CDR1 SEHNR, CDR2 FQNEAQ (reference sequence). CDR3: CASSWGQGNRETQYF. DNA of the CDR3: TGTGCCAGCAGCTGGGGACAGGGGAATCGAGAGACCCAGTACTTC.

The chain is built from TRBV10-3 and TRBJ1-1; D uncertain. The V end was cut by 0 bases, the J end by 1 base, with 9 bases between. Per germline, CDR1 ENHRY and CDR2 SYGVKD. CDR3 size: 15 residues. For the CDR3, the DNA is TGTGCCATCAGTGAGTCCTCCGGTGGGAACACTGAAGCTTTCTTT. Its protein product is CAISESSGGNTEAFF.

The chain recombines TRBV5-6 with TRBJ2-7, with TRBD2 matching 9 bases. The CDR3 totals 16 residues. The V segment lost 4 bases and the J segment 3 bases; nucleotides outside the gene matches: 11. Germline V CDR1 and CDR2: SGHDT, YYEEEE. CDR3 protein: CASSPAGGVGYYEQYF. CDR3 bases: TGTGCCAGCAGCCCGGCGGGGGGGGTAGGGTACTACGAGCAGTACTTC.

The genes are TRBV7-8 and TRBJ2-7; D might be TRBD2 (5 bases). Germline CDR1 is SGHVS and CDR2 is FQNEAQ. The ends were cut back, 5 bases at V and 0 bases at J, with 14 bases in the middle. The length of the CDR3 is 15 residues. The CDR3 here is CASSPREGISYEQYF. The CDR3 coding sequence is TGTGCCAGCAGCCCCCGAGAGGGTATCTCCTACGAGCAGTACTTC.

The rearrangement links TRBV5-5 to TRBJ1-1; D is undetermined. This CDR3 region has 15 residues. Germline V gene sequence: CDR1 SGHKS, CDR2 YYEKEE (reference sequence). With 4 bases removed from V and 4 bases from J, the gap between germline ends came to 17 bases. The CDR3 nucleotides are TGTGCCAGCAGCCAGAGTACCTCGGGTCTCACTGAAGCTTTCTTT. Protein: CASSQSTSGLTEAFF.

CDR3 protein: CASSEPGSGEQPQHF. The CDR3 coding sequence is TGTGCCAGCAGTGAACCCGGGTCAGGGGAACAGCCCCAGCATTTT. The chain is built from TRBV25-1 and TRBJ1-5, with D possibly matching TRBD1 (6 bases). The CDR3 runs to 15 residues. V was trimmed by 2 bases and J by 7 bases, leaving 15 bases between them. The germline V gene encodes CDR1 MGHDK and CDR2 SYGVNS.

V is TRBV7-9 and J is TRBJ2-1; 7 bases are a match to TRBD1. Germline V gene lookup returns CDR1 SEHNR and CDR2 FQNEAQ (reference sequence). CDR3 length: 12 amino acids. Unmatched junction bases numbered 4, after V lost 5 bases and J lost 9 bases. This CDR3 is CASSITGVEQFF. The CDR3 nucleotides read TGTGCCAGCAGCATCACAGGGGTTGAGCAGTTCTTC.

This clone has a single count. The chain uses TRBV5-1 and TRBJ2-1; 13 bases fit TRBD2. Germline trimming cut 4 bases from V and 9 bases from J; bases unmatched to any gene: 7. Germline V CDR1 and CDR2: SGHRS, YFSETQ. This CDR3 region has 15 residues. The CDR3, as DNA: TGCGCCAGCAGCACCACTAGCGGGAGGGCGGGTGAGCAGTTCTTC. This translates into CASSTTSGRAGEQFF.

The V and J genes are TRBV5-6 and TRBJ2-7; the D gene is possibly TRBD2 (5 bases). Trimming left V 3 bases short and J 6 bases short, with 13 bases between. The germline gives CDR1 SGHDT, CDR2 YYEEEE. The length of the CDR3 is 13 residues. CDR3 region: CASSWTAAGEQYF. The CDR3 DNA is TGTGCCAGCAGCTGGACGGCCGCGGGCGAGCAGTACTTC.

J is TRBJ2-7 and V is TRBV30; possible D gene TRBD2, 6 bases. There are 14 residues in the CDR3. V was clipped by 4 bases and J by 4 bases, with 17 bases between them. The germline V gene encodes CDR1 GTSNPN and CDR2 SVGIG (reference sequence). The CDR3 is CAWTGGRLAYEQYF. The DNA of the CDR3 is TGTGCCTGGACCGGAGGGCGTCTAGCTTACGAGCAGTACTTC.

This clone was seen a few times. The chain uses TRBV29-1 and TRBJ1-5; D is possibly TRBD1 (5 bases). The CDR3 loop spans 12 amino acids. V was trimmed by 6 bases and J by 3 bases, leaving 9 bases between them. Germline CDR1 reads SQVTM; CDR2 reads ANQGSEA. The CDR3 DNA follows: TGCAGCGTCAGGGATTTCAATCAGCCCCAGCATTTT. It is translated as CSVRDFNQPQHF.

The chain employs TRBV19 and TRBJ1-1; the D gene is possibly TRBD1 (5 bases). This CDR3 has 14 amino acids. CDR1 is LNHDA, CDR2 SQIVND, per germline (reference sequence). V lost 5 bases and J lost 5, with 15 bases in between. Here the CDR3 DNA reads TGTGCCAGTAGTTATACCCCAGGGCAGACTGAAGCTTTCTTT. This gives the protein CASSYTPGQTEAFF. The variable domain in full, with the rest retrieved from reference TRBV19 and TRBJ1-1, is DGGITQSPKYLFRKEGQNVTLSCEQNLNHDAMYWYRQDPGQGLRLIYYSQIVNDFQKGDIAEGYSVSREKKESFPLTVTSAQKNPTAFYLCASSYTPGQTEAFFGQGTRLTVV.

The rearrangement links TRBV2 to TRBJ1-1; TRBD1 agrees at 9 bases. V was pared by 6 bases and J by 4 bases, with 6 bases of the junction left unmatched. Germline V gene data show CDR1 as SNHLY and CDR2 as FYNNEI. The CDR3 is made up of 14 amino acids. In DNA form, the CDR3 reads TGTGCCAGCAGCGACAGGGGGATTGGCACTGAAGCTTTCTTT. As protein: CASSDRGIGTEAFF. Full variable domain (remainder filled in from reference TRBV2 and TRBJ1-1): EPEVTQTPSHQVTQMGQEVILRCVPISNHLYFYWYRQILGQKVEFLVSFYNNEISEKSEIFDDQFSVERPDGSNFTLKIRSTKLEDSAMYFCASSDRGIGTEAFFGQGTRLTVV.

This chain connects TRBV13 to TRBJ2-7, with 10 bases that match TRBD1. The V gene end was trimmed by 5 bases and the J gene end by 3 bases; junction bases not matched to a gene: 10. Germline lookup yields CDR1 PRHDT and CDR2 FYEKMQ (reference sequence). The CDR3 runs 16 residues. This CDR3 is CASSAPGQGSIYEQYF. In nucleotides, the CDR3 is TGTGCCAGCAGCGCACCGGGACAGGGGTCGATCTACGAGCAGTACTTC. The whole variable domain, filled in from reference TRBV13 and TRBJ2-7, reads AAGVIQSPRHLIKEKRETATLKCYPIPRHDTVYWYQQGPGQDPQFLISFYEKMQSDKGSIPDRFSAQQFSDYHSELNMSSLELGDSALYFCASSAPGQGSIYEQYFGPGTRLTVT.

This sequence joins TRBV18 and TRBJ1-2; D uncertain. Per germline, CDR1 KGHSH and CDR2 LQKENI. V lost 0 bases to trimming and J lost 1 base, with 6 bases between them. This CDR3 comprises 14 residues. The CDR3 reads CASSPPTYNYGYTF. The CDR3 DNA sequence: TGTGCCAGCTCACCACCGACATATAACTATGGCTACACCTTC.